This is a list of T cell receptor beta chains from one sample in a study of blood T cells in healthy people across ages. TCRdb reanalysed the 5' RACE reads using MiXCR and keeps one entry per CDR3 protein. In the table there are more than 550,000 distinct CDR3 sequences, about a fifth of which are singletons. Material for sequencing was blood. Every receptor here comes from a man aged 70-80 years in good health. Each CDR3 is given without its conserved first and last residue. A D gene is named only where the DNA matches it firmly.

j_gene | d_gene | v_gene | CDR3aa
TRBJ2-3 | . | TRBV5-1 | ASSLLDSTDTQY
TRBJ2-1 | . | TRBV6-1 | ASSEQWRRHEQF
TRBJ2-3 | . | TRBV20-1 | SAQRPGAQRFSDTQY
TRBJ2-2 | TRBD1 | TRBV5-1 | ASSLGQGDTGELF
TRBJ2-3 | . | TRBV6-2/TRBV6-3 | ASSHRDPDMQY
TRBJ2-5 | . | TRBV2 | ASSEVLGGQETQY
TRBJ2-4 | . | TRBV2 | ASSSSQGYKNIQY
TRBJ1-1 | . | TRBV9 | ASSVYSGADTEAF
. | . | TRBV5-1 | ASSYQGFEQY
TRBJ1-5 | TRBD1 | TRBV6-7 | ASSQDRVDQPQH
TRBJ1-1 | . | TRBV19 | ASSIERVRGTEAF
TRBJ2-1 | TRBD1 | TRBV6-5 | ASSGTGGFYNEQF
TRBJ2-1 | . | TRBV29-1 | SVVETVYNEQF
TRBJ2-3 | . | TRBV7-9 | ASSTRPGHEPTDTQY
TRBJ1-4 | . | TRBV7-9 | ASSPTVGEKLF
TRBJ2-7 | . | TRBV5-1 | ASREGGAYEQY
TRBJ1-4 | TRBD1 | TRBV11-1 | ASSLTYNDRGSRLGEKLF
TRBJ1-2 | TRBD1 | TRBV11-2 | ASSLAGGDGYGYT
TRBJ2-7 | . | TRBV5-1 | ASSLKDSPIYEQY
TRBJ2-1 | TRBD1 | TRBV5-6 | ASSTWDSYNEQL
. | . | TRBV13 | ASSFFYPNSYEQY
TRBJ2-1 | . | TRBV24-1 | ATSDFHNEQF